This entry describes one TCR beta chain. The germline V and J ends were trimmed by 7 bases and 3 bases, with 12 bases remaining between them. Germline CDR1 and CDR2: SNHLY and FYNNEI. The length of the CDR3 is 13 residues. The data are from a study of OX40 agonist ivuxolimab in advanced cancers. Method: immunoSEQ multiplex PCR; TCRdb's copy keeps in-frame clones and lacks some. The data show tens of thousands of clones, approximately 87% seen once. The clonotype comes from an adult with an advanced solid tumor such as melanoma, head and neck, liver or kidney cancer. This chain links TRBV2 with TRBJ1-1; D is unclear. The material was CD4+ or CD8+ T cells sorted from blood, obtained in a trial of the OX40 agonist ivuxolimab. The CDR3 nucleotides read TGTGCCAGCACCCAAGCGGTCTACACTGAAGCTTTCTTT. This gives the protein CASTQAVYTEAFF.